This entry lists 20 T cell receptor beta chains sequenced from one sample in a study of OX40 agonist ivuxolimab in advanced cancers. Assay: immunoSEQ multiplex PCR; the TCRdb copy retains only in-frame clones and omits some. Of around 55,000 clones in the sample, over 75% were seen once. The sample consisted of CD4+ or CD8+ T cells sorted from blood, taken in a trial of the OX40 agonist ivuxolimab. The receptor set was obtained from an adult with an advanced solid tumor such as melanoma, head and neck, liver or kidney cancer.

This clone was observed a single time. The chain combines TRBV9 with TRBJ2-2; TRBD2 matches at 9 bases. Germline trimming cut 4 bases from V and 5 bases from J; bases unmatched to any gene: 9. The CDR3 is 16 residues long. The germline V gene has CDR1 SGDLS and CDR2 YYNGEE. The CDR3 nucleotides are TGTGCCAGCAGCTTGCCCCCGGCGGGAGGGACCGGGGAGCTGTTTTTT. It specifies CASSLPPAGGTGELFF.

The CDR3 region is CASSLGMNSGNVLTF. The DNA of the CDR3 is TGTGCCAGCAGCTTAGGGATGAACTCTGGCAACGTCCTGACTTTC. The chain couples TRBV7-9 to TRBJ2-6, with D uncertain. V lost 1 base to trimming and J lost 9 bases, with 13 bases between them. Germline values: CDR1 SEHNR, CDR2 FQNEAQ (reference sequence). The CDR3 consists of 15 residues.

The chain is built from TRBV11-2 and TRBJ2-2; D might be TRBD2 (5 bases). CDR3 length: 17 residues. Between the trimmed V and J ends, which lost 3 bases and 0 bases, there was a span of 14 bases. Germline CDR1 reads SGHAT; CDR2 reads FQNNGV. This CDR3 is CASSFDTRRANTGELFF. CDR3 nucleotide sequence: TGTGCCAGCAGCTTCGACACTAGGCGGGCGAACACCGGGGAGCTGTTTTTT. The full variable domain, completed using reference TRBV11-2 and TRBJ2-2, is EAGVAQSPRYKIIEKRQSVAFWCNPISGHATLYWYQQILGQGPKLLIQFQNNGVVDDSQLPKDRFSAERLKGVDSTLKIQPAKLEDSAVYLCASSFDTRRANTGELFFGEGSRLTVL.

The genes are TRBV28 and TRBJ1-4, with D possibly TRBD1 on 5 matching bases. Germline assignment: CDR1 MDHEN and CDR2 SYDVKM. CDR3 length equals 13 residues. The germline V and J ends were trimmed by 10 bases and 3 bases, with 12 bases remaining between them. The CDR3 reads CAISSRANEKLFF. As DNA, the CDR3 is TGTGCCATTTCTAGCAGGGCTAATGAAAAACTGTTTTTT.

The chain has TRBV28 and TRBJ1-4, with D unclear. V was clipped by 5 bases and J by 0 bases, with 10 bases between them. Germline CDR1 is MDHEN and CDR2 is SYDVKM. This CDR3 comprises 15 residues. CDR3 nucleotide sequence: TGTGCCAGCAGTCTTTTAGGTGCAACTAATGAAAAACTGTTTTTT. The encoded protein is CASSLLGATNEKLFF.

V and J are TRBV5-6 and TRBJ1-3; D gene ambiguous. Germline V gives CDR1 SGHDT, CDR2 YYEEEE. The ends were cut back, 3 bases at V and 0 bases at J, with 10 bases in the middle. This CDR3 spans 15 amino acids. This CDR3 is CASSSGFSSGNTIYF. The CDR3 DNA is TGTGCCAGCAGCTCGGGGTTTAGCTCTGGAAACACCATATATTTT.

The rearrangement uses TRBV19 and TRBJ1-2; D possibly corresponds to TRBD1 (6 bases). V lost 4 bases, J lost 5 bases, and 11 bases lay in between. From germline, CDR1 is LNHDA and CDR2 SQIVND (reference sequence). There are 13 residues in the CDR3. The CDR3 loop reads CASSRDNPYGYTF. DNA of the CDR3: TGTGCCAGTAGTAGGGACAACCCTTATGGCTACACCTTC.

The rearrangement joins TRBV7-2 to TRBJ2-1; 9 bases align to TRBD2. The CDR3 consists of 16 residues. The trim removed 1 base at V and 3 bases at J, leaving 4 bases unmatched. Germline V gene sequence: CDR1 SGHTA, CDR2 FQGNSA. The CDR3 loop is CASSLVAGDYYNEQFF. In DNA, the CDR3 is TGTGCCAGCAGCTTAGTAGCGGGGGACTACTACAATGAGCAGTTCTTC.

This clone appeared a single time. This rearrangement joins TRBV5-1 to TRBJ2-3; 9 nucleotides agree with TRBD1. With V trimmed by 0 bases and J by 4 bases, 6 bases remained unmatched. Germline-derived CDR1 and CDR2 are SGHRS and YFSETQ. The CDR3 runs to 16 residues. CDR3 in amino acids: CASSLDGTGLADTQYF. In DNA, the CDR3 is TGCGCCAGCAGCTTGGATGGGACAGGGTTGGCAGATACGCAGTATTTT.

The chain links TRBV6-5 to TRBJ1-2; D might be TRBD1 (5 bases). Germline assignment: CDR1 MNHEY and CDR2 SVGAGI. This CDR3 is 15 amino acids long. Between the trimmed V and J ends, which lost 7 bases and 5 bases, there was a span of 20 bases. The CDR3 bases are TGTGCCAGCACTTTTGATTTTACAGGCCTATATGGCTACACCTTC. Translated: CASTFDFTGLYGYTF.

As to this clone: At one end the junction does not follow the germline gene, possibly because of a read error. CDR3 in amino acids: CASSWTVKTEAFF. In DNA form, the CDR3 reads TGTGCCAGCAGTTGGACCGTGAAAACTGAAGCTTTCTTT. This chain connects TRBV28 to TRBJ1-1; D call uncertain. This CDR3 contains 13 residues. Germline-derived CDR1 and CDR2 are MDHEN and SYDVKM.

V is TRBV7-9 and J is TRBJ1-1; D is perhaps TRBD1 (5 bases). CDR1 SEHNR and CDR2 FQNEAQ come from the germline V gene (reference sequence). The V and J ends lost 0 bases and 3 bases respectively, with 8 bases between them. The CDR3 runs to 14 residues. CDR3: CASSLAGRYTEAFF. The CDR3 DNA follows: TGTGCCAGCAGCTTAGCGGGACGATACACTGAAGCTTTCTTT. Looking up the rest from reference TRBV7-9 and TRBJ1-1 gives the full variable domain: DTGVSQNPRHKITKRGQNVTFRCDPISEHNRLYWYRQTLGQGPEFLTYFQNEAQLEKSRLLSDRFSAERPKGSFSTLEIQRTEQGDSAMYLCASSLAGRYTEAFFGQGTRLTVV.

The V and J genes are TRBV6-1 and TRBJ1-1, with D possibly TRBD1 on 5 matching bases. Trimming cost V 6 bases and J 0 bases, with 11 bases left between them. Germline V gene lookup returns CDR1 MNHNS and CDR2 SASEGT. This CDR3 has 14 amino acids. As DNA, the CDR3 is TGTGCCAGCAGATCCGGGACTGTGAACACTGAAGCTTTCTTT. Protein: CASRSGTVNTEAFF.

The chain joins TRBV6-5 to TRBJ2-7; 11 bases line up with TRBD2. CDR1 and CDR2 from the germline V gene are MNHEY and SVGAGI. J gave up 5 bases and V 6 bases, and 6 bases lay outside the gene matches. CDR3 length: 14 residues. CDR3 DNA: TGTGCCAGCAGGTCTAGCGGGGGGTCCAACGAGCAGTACTTC. Translated, it gives CASRSSGGSNEQYF.

J is TRBJ2-3 and V is TRBV19; weak D call: TRBD1 (5 bases). V was clipped by 5 bases and J by 4 bases, with 10 bases between them. From germline, CDR1 is LNHDA and CDR2 SQIVND (reference sequence). The CDR3 contains 13 residues. This CDR3 reads CASSQQGPDTQYF. DNA of the CDR3: TGTGCCAGTAGTCAGCAGGGTCCAGATACGCAGTATTTT.

The chain combines TRBV10-3 with TRBJ2-3; D may be TRBD2 (5 bases). This CDR3 has 14 residues. The ends were cut back, 2 bases at V and 5 bases at J, with 11 bases in the middle. In germline, CDR1 is ENHRY, CDR2 SYGVKD. Here the CDR3 reads CAISERGSRDTQYF. The CDR3 bases are TGTGCCATCAGTGAGCGTGGGAGCCGAGATACGCAGTATTTT.

V is TRBV5-1 and J is TRBJ2-3, with a weak D call TRBD2 (6 bases). Between the trimmed V and J ends, which lost 0 bases and 1 base, there was a span of 9 bases. This CDR3 comprises 15 residues. Germline CDR1 reads SGHRS; CDR2 reads YFSETQ. The CDR3 DNA is TGCGCCAGCAGCTTGGAGGTAGCGGGCACAGATACGCAGTATTTT. Its translation is CASSLEVAGTDTQYF.

The chain has TRBV5-1 and TRBJ2-1, with TRBD2 identical over 7 bases. There are 16 residues in the CDR3. J lost 0 bases, V lost 1 base, and 4 bases had no gene match. CDR1 is SGHRS and CDR2 is YFSETQ in the germline V gene. CDR3 protein: CASSLRGESSYNEQFF. CDR3 nucleotides: TGCGCCAGCAGCTTGCGGGGGGAAAGCTCCTACAATGAGCAGTTCTTC.

The V gene is TRBV29-1, the J gene TRBJ2-5; 7 bases align to TRBD1. This CDR3 is 13 amino acids long. The V gene's germline CDR1 is SQVTM and CDR2 ANQGSEA. V lost 6 bases, J lost 2 bases, and 6 bases stayed unmatched. The CDR3 nucleotides read TGCAGCGTCGCAGGGGGAACTCAAGAGACCCAGTACTTC. It codes for CSVAGGTQETQYF.

This sequence joins TRBV7-3 and TRBJ2-2; 7 nucleotides line up with TRBD2. CDR1 and CDR2 (germline): SGHTA, FQGTGA. The CDR3 has 15 residues. V lost 4 bases, J lost 2 bases, and 4 bases stayed unmatched. CDR3: CASSSAGPNTGELFF. The CDR3 nucleotides are TGTGCCAGCAGCTCAGCGGGACCCAACACCGGGGAGCTGTTTTTT.